These T cell receptor beta chains were read from a single sample in a study of blood T cell repertoires in COVID-19. TCRdb's copy holds only in-frame clones and misses some; the assay was immunoSEQ multiplex PCR. The sample has over 200,000 clones; 88% are singletons. The sample comprised peripheral blood. Receptors were obtained from a woman in her thirties with acute or convalescent COVID-19. Each CDR3 is given with its conserved first and last residue. D genes are given only for firm matches. Clone sizes are given selectively: once, few, many, or a class where the clone is expanded.

TRBD1 TRBJ1-1 once TRBV18 TGTGCCAGCTCACTCGACAGGGGCACTGAAGCTTTCTTT CASSLDRGTEAFF
TRBD2 TRBJ2-1 NA TRBV24-1 TGTGCCACCAGTGATTTTAGGGTACTAGCGGGAGGGTACAATGAGCAGTTCTTC CATSDFRVLAGGYNEQFF
TRBD1 TRBJ1-4 NA TRBV19 TGTGCCAGTAGTGCCCGTCGGACAGGGAGAAATGAAAAACTGTTTTTT CASSARRTGRNEKLFF
TRBD1 TRBJ1-2 NA TRBV4-3 TGCGCCAGCAGCCAAGGTCTTGGAGGGGGCGGTTACTATGGCTACACCTTC CASSQGLGGGGYYGYTF
NA TRBJ2-3 NA TRBV9 TGTGCCAGCAGCGCTCGACTAGTGAAATTTCCAGATACGCAGTATTTT CASSARLVKFPDTQYF
NA TRBJ2-1 NA TRBV9 TGTGCCAGCAGCGTAACAGACAACAATGAGCAGTTCTTC CASSVTDNNEQFF
NA TRBJ1-2 NA TRBV6-5 TGTGCCAGTAGCACAACTGACAGTTATGGCTACACCTTC CASSTTDSYGYTF
NA TRBJ1-5 NA TRBV28 TGTGCCAGCAGTTTCCGCAGGGGCTTGAGCAATCAGCCCCAGCATTTT CASSFRRGLSNQPQHF
NA TRBJ1-3 NA TRBV12-5 TGTGCTAGTGGTTCCCTCTTAACAGGGGGAAACACCATATATTTT CASGSLLTGGNTIYF
TRBD1 TRBJ2-5 NA TRBV24-1 TGTGCCACCAGTGATTCAGACAGGGGCATTGGAGAGACCCAGTACTTC CATSDSDRGIGETQYF
TRBD1 TRBJ2-6 many TRBV3-1/TRBV3-2 TGTGCCAGCAGCCACGGGACAGATGGGGCCAACGTCCTGACTTTC CASSHGTDGANVLTF
NA TRBJ2-1 NA TRBV27 TGTGCCAGCAGTTTAAGGAGGGGTGGCCATGAGCAGTTCTTC CASSLRRGGHEQFF
NA TRBJ1-6 NA TRBV27 TGTGCCAGCAGTTTATTTTTCGGGCAGGGAGGAAATTCACCCCTCCACTTT CASSLFFGQGGNSPLHF
NA TRBJ2-1 once TRBV29-1 TGCAGCATCCTTAGGGGACTTATGGGGAGAAATGAGCAGTTCTTC CSILRGLMGRNEQFF
NA TRBJ1-3 NA TRBV4-3 TGCGCCAGCAGCCAAATGCTAGCCCCACTTGGAAACACCATATATTTT CASSQMLAPLGNTIYF
NA TRBJ2-1 NA TRBV7-6 TGTGCCAGCAGCTTGGCGGCCTCCTCCTACAATGAGCAGTTCTTC CASSLAASSYNEQFF
TRBD1 TRBJ1-3 NA TRBV18 TGTGCCAGCTCACCAGGGACAGGGGGCTTTGGAAACACCATATATTTT CASSPGTGGFGNTIYF
NA TRBJ1-5 NA TRBV9 TGTGCCAGCAGCGTAGGGGCAGGGAATCAGCCCCAGCATTTT CASSVGAGNQPQHF
NA TRBJ1-1 NA TRBV10-1 TGCGCCAGCAGACCACAGCTGAACACTGAAGCTTTCTTT CASRPQLNTEAFF
TRBD1 TRBJ1-1 NA TRBV11-3 TGTGCCAGCAGCACCACAGGGGGAAAGGCTGAAGCTTTCTTT CASSTTGGKAEAFF
NA TRBJ1-4 NA TRBV6-5 TGTGCCAGCAGTTCACCTTCCGGGAATTCTAATGAAAAACTGTTTTTT CASSSPSGNSNEKLFF
NA TRBJ2-2 NA TRBV18 TGTGCCAGCTCACCGAGGAACACCGGGGAGCTGTTTTTT CASSPRNTGELFF
NA TRBJ2-3 NA TRBV24-1 TGTGCCACCAGTGACCCGGGACACGGAGATACGCAGTATTTT CATSDPGHGDTQYF
NA TRBJ2-2 NA TRBV20-1 TGCAGTGCTAGTATGGACTTCCTTCCGAACACCGGGGAGCTGTTTTTT CSASMDFLPNTGELFF
NA TRBJ2-3 NA TRBV9 TGTGCCAGCAGCGTAGGGCAACCAGATACGCAGTATTTT CASSVGQPDTQYF